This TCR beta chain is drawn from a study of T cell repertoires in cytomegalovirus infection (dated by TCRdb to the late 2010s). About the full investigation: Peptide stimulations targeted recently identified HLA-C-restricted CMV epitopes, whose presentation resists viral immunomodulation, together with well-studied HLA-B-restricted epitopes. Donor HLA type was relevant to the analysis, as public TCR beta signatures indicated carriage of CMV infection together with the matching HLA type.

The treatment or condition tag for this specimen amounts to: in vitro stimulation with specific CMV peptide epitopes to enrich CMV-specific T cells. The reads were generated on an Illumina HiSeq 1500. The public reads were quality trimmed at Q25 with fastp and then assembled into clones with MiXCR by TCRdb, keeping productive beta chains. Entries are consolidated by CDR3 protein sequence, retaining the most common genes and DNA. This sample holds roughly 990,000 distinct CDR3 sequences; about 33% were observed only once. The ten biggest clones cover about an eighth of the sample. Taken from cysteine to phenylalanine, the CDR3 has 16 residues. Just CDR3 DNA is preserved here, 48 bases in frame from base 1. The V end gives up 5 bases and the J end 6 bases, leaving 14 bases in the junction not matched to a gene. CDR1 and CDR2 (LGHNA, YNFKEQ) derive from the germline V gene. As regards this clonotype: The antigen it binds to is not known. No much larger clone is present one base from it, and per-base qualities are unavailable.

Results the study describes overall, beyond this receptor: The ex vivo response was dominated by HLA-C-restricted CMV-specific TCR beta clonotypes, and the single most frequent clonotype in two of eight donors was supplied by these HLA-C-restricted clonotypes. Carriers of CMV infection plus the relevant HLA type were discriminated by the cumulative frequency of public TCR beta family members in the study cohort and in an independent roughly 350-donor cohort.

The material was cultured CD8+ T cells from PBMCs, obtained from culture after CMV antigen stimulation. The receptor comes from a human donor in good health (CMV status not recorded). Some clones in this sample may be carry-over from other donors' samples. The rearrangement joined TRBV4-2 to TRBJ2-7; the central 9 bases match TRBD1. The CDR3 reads CASSSIPGTGFSEQYF. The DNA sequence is TGTGCCAGCAGCTCAATTCCCGGGACAGGGTTCAGCGAGCAGTACTTC.